The present T cell receptor (beta chain) was sequenced within a study of graft-versus-host responses after intestinal transplantation. Lymphocytes (intraepithelial and lamina propria) were released by processing the graft tissue. V was trimmed by 8 bases and J by 2 bases, leaving 7 bases between them. This CDR3 region has 12 residues. The germline CDR1 and CDR2 sequences are MDHEN and SYDVKM. The method was immunoSEQ multiplex PCR; TCRdb's version includes in-frame clones alone and lacks a portion of them. The data hold over a thousand clones, with approximately 80% observed a single time. The source was ileum tissue, collected roughly 500 days after transplant. The rearrangement joins TRBV28 to TRBJ1-5; tentative D call: TRBD1 (5 bases). The TCR comes from a human patient who received an intestinal transplant, so some T cells may come from the graft donor. The CDR3 spells CASQGGNQPQHF. CDR3 in DNA: TGTGCCAGCCAAGGGGGCAATCAGCCCCAGCATTTT. The variable domain in full, with the rest retrieved from reference TRBV28 and TRBJ1-5, is DVKVTQSSRYLVKRTGEKVFLECVQDMDHENMFWYRQDPGLGLRLIYFSYDVKMKEKGDIPEGYSVSREKKERFSLILESASTNQTSMYLCASQGGNQPQHFGDGTRLSIL.